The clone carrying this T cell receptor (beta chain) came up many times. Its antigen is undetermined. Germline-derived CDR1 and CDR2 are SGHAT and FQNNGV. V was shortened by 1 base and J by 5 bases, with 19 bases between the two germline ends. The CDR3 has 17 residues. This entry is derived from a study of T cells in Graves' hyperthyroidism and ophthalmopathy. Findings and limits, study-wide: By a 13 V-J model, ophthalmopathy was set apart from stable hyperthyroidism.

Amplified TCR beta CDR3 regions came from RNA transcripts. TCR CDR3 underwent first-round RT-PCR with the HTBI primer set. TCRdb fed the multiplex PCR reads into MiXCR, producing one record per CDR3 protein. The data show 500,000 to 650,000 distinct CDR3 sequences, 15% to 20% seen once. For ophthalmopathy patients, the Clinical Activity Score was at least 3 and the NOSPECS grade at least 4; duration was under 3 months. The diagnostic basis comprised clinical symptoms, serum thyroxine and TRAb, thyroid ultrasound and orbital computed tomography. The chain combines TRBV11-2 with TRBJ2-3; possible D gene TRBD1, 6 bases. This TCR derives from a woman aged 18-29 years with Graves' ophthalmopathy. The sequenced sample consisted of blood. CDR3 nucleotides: TGTGCCAGCAGCTTAGTTCTACAGGGATATGGGGAAGATACGCAGTATTTT. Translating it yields CASSLVLQGYGEDTQYF.